This T cell receptor (beta chain) was captured by sequencing in a study of cytomegalovirus exposure and HLA in healthy donors. Study findings and constraints: In a later analysis, productive TCRs from donors in an Asian-associated ancestry cluster reportedly carried fewer N-insertions than the cohort mean.

In germline, CDR1 is MNHNS, CDR2 SASEGT. The CDR3 length is 14 residues. The V segment lost 6 bases and the J segment 5 bases; nucleotides outside the gene matches: 6. Note on this clone: Its specificity is unknown.

The primer mix had 60 Vbeta and 13 Jbeta primers. The data were produced by immunoSEQ multiplex PCR, yet TCRdb's version contains in-frame clones alone and is incomplete. The sample shows some 100,000 clones, about 79% of them seen only once. Material: PBMCs. The receptor was isolated from a female donor in good health and CMV-seropositive. The chain joins TRBV6-1 to TRBJ2-5, with 10 bases that match TRBD1. Written as DNA, the CDR3 is TGTGCCAGCAGCCACGGGACAGGGGCGGAGACCCAGTACTTC. As protein: CASSHGTGAETQYF.